This TCR beta chain is from a study of cytomegalovirus exposure and HLA in healthy donors. On the study more broadly: Inside one of the first data releases sat about 85 million unique TCRs taken from HLA-typed donors.

Germline CDR1 reads SGHDT; CDR2 reads YYEEEE. V was cut by 4 bases and J by 1 base, with 14 bases left in between. This CDR3 contains 15 residues. Study-level results: Among the sequence variants, a highly shared cluster was likely an artifact of sequencing. Clonal expansion was found to be greater in HLA-associated TCR beta chains than in equally common others in a later analysis.

A multiplex PCR was run with 60 Vbeta primers and 13 Jbeta primers. The assay was immunoSEQ multiplex PCR, and TCRdb's table has in-frame clones only and misses some. The repertoire consists of 220,000 or so clones, with 82% occurring once and the leading ten covering less than 3%. A word on this clone: The antigen is unknown.

Sequencing was carried out using PBMCs. The V and J genes are TRBV5-6 and TRBJ2-5, with D possibly matching TRBD2 (5 bases). The source is a woman aged 40-49 years in good health and CMV-seronegative. The CDR3: CASSRAGVAQETQYF. In DNA form, the CDR3 reads TGTGCCAGCAGCCGCGCCGGGGTTGCCCAAGAGACCCAGTACTTC.